Listed below are T cell receptor beta chains from one sample, sequenced in a study of shared clonotypes between healthy human individuals. Some clones are missing from TCRdb's copy, which holds only in-frame ones; the method was immunoSEQ multiplex PCR. The sample includes about 1 million clones, approximately 68% of them seen just once. Input material: memory CD4+ T cells sorted from blood. These receptors all stem from a man aged 18 to 30 in good health. Each CDR3 is given with its conserved first and last residue. D genes are given only for firm matches. Clone size is shown for a subset of rows, as once, few, many or a class of expanded clone.

d_call	j_call	v_call	clone_size	cdr3_nt	cdr3_aa
-	TRBJ1-1	TRBV7-2	-	TGTGCCAGCAGCTTAGTACAGGTGAACACTGAAGCTTTCTTT	CASSLVQVNTEAFF
-	TRBJ1-1	TRBV5-6	-	TGTGCCAGCAGCTTGATCACAGATAACACTGAAGCTTTCTTT	CASSLITDNTEAFF
TRBD1	TRBJ2-5	TRBV2	-	TGTGCCAGCCGGGATCTGGGACAGGGATCCTTAACCCAGTACTTC	CASRDLGQGSLTQYF
-	TRBJ1-1	TRBV30	few	TGTGCCTGGAGCAATTCCGGGGGAGGGGTGGCTTTCTTT	CAWSNSGGGVAFF
-	TRBJ2-2	TRBV13	-	TGTGCCAGCAGCTTGACAAACGGGGAGCTGTTTTTT	CASSLTNGELFF
TRBD1	TRBJ1-4	TRBV4-3	-	TGCGCCAGCAGCCAAACAGGGGGAATAGGTGAAAAACTGTTTTTT	CASSQTGGIGEKLFF
-	TRBJ2-1	TRBV6-5	-	TGTGCCAGCAGTTCAAGACAAGTCCCTGGCGATGAGCAGTTCTTC	CASSSRQVPGDEQFF
TRBD2	TRBJ2-3	TRBV11-2	-	TGTGCCAGCAGCACGGGACTAGCGGGGTCTAGCACAGATACGCAGTATTTT	CASSTGLAGSSTDTQYF
TRBD1	TRBJ2-3	TRBV5-1	-	TGCGCCAGCGCCCCAGGACAGGCTAACACAGATACGCAGTATTTT	CASAPGQANTDTQYF
TRBD1	TRBJ2-2	TRBV5-1	many	TGCGCCAGCAGCTTGTTGTTAGGACAGGGGAAGGCCGGGGAGCTGTTTTTT	CASSLLLGQGKAGELFF
TRBD2	TRBJ2-3	TRBV7-7	-	TGTGCTAGCAAACCGGGACTAGCGGGAGTGGTGCCTAGCACAGATACGCAGTATTTT	CASKPGLAGVVPSTDTQYF
TRBD2	TRBJ2-7	TRBV7-2	-	TGTGCCAGCAGCCCGACTAGCGGGAGCTACGAGCAGTACTTC	CASSPTSGSYEQYF
-	TRBJ2-3	TRBV2	-	TGTGCCAGCAGTTGGACTCGTGCTAGCACAGATACGCAGTATTTT	CASSWTRASTDTQYF
-	TRBJ1-2	TRBV6-4	-	TGTGCCAGCAGTGACTCGAATTCGGGGGAAGTCTACACCTTC	CASSDSNSGEVYTF
-	TRBJ1-5	TRBV6-6	-	TGTGCCACCCTCCCCCCAGAGAATCAGCCCCAGCATTTT	CATLPPENQPQHF
-	TRBJ1-4	TRBV9	-	TGTGCCAGCAGCCCCGGGCGAGCAACTAATGAAAAACTGTTTTTT	CASSPGRATNEKLFF
TRBD2	TRBJ2-5	TRBV11-2	few	TGTGCCAGCAGTCAGCGGGGGGCACAAGAGACCCAGTACTTC	CASSQRGAQETQYF
-	TRBJ1-3	TRBV2	-	TGTGCCAGCAAGGACAGCTCTGGAAACACCATATATTTT	CASKDSSGNTIYF
-	TRBJ2-5	TRBV7-2	few	TGTGCCAGCAGCTTCAGAGGGGCACCCCAAGAGACCCAGTACTTC	CASSFRGAPQETQYF
-	TRBJ1-2	TRBV30	-	TGTGCCTGGGGGAGCCAGGGCTTTAGCTATGGCTACACCTTC	CAWGSQGFSYGYTF
-	TRBJ1-5	TRBV10-3	few	TGTGCCATCAGTGATAGCAGGGTAGGGGGCAATCAGCCCCAGCATTTT	CAISDSRVGGNQPQHF
TRBD1	TRBJ1-6	TRBV2	-	TGTGCCAGCAGTCAGGACAGGGAAATGGCACCCCTCCACTTT	CASSQDREMAPLHF
TRBD2	TRBJ2-3	TRBV10-3	few	TGTGCCATCAGTCCACAGCGGGGGCACACAGATACGCAGTATTTT	CAISPQRGHTDTQYF
-	TRBJ2-1	TRBV7-7	many	TGTGCTAGCAGCTTAGGGGATGAGCAGTTCTTC	CASSLGDEQFF
-	TRBJ1-3	TRBV11-2	-	TGTGCCAGCACCTTCGGGGGAAACACCATATATTTT	CASTFGGNTIYF
TRBD1	TRBJ1-3	TRBV5-1	-	TGCGCCAGCAGCTCAGGGGGCTTCGGAAACACCATATATTTT	CASSSGGFGNTIYF
-	TRBJ1-5	TRBV7-3	-	TGTGCCAGCAGCTTTTGGGACACCTCCCCGCGGCCCCAGCATTTT	CASSFWDTSPRPQHF
-	TRBJ1-3	TRBV30	few	TGTGCCTACAGCGACAGAAACACCATATATTTT	CAYSDRNTIYF
-	TRBJ2-4	TRBV7-2	-	TGTGCCAGCAGCCCCCGTCCCTACGGTGTTCAGTACTTC	CASSPRPYGVQYF